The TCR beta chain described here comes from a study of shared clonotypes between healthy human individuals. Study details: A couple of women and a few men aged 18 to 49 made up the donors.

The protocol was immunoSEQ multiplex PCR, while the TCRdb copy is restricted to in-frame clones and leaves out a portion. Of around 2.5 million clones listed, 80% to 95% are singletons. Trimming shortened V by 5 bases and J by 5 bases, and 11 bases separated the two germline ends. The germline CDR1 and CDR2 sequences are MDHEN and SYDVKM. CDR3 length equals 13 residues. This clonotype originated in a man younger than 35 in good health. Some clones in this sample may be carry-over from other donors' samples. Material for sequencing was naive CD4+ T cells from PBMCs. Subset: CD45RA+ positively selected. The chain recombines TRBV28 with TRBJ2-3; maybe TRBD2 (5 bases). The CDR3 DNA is TGTGCCAGCAGTCGCCGGAGGCTAGATACGCAGTATTTT. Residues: CASSRRRLDTQYF.